One T cell receptor beta chain is described in this entry. This sample was included in a study of blood T cell repertoires in COVID-19. Study summary: Spain, Italy and the United States supplied samples that represented acute and convalescent COVID-19. Sources were T cells, B-cell-depleted T cells, or PBMCs; the material itself was cDNA or gDNA.

V was shortened by 4 bases and J by 0 bases, with 20 bases between the two germline ends. The CDR3 extends over 18 amino acids. Germline V lookup: CDR1 ENHRY, CDR2 SYGVKD. In the authors' methods: Reference gene primers were amplified, and this amplification served to estimate nucleated cell counts. This table comes from immunoSEQ multiplex PCR, and its TCRdb copy is limited to in-frame clones, with some not included. The V and J calls and clone size are taken from that table; D and trimming were inferred from the DNA. In the table there are some 240,000 clones, roughly 87% of which are singletons. This sequence originates from a man in his 60s who had recovered from COVID-19. This chain joins TRBV10-3 and TRBJ2-3, with D perhaps matching TRBD2 (5 bases). Sequences were obtained from peripheral blood. The CDR3 loop is CAISGQTTFSTSTDTQYF. CDR3 DNA sequence: TGTGCCATCAGTGGGCAGACTACGTTTTCAACTAGCACAGATACGCAGTATTTT.